The text below deals with one TCR beta chain. What it binds is unknown. Generated by immunoSEQ multiplex PCR, the TCRdb table keeps only in-frame clones and is missing some. The sample records 15,000 to 20,000 clones, over 75% being singletons. The data stem from a study of T cells in tumors after PD-1 blockade. Study overall: No patient had prior checkpoint blockade, systemic immunosuppression, or radiotherapy within 4 weeks. A subset received ongoing vismodegib 150 mg daily alongside anti-PD-1 therapy. Blood samples averaged around 100,000 templates (range about 21,000-257,772) and fewer than 40,000 unique clonotypes.

Germline V gene lookup returns CDR1 PRHDT and CDR2 FYEKMQ (reference sequence). The CDR3 runs to 14 residues. Trimming took 4 bases from V and 8 from J, leaving 14 bases between them. Points from the study as a whole: Blood contained roughly 43% of the tumor's TCR clonotypes.

The source material was PBMCs, sampled after anti-PD-1 therapy. This TCR was sampled from a human donor with advanced basal cell or squamous cell carcinoma (not recorded which). The chain employs TRBV13 and TRBJ1-4, with TRBD1 as a possible D gene (5 bases). The CDR3 DNA follows: TGTGCCAGCAGCTCAGGCGGGGCAGAGGAAAAACTGTTTTTT. Protein sequence: CASSSGGAEEKLFF.